This T cell receptor (beta chain) was found in a study of glioma-infiltrating T cells. Study-wide findings and caveats: Non-neoplastic patients had below-expected tissue-blood divergence, while all gliomas exceeded expectation. CDR3 overlap between tissue and blood was very small.

This clonotype was recorded a few times. Its specificity is not known. The iRepertoire nested amplicon-rescue multiplex PCR amplified TCR alpha and beta CDR3s from RNA. For one-step reverse transcription and amplification, about 85-400 ng of tissue mRNA or PBMC total RNA was used. TCRdb reprocessed the multiplex PCR reads via MiXCR and lists one record per CDR3 protein. Of about 89,000 distinct CDR3 sequences detected, 23% appear once; the ten largest clones hold 6.7%. The CDR3 totals 14 residues. V shed 2 bases, J shed 8 bases, and the junction held 4 bases outside the gene matches. From germline, CDR1 is ENHRY and CDR2 SYGVKD.

Sequenced sample: glioma tissue, nonneoplastic brain tissue, or PBMCs (not recorded which). J is TRBJ1-4 and V is TRBV10-3, with TRBD1 matching 8 bases. This clonotype originated in a human donor with low-grade glioma or glioblastoma, undergoing nonglioma brain surgery, or in good health (not recorded which). The DNA for the CDR3 is TGTGCCATCAGTGAGGGACAGGGCGGCGAAAAACTGTTTTTT. Its translation: CAISEGQGGEKLFF.